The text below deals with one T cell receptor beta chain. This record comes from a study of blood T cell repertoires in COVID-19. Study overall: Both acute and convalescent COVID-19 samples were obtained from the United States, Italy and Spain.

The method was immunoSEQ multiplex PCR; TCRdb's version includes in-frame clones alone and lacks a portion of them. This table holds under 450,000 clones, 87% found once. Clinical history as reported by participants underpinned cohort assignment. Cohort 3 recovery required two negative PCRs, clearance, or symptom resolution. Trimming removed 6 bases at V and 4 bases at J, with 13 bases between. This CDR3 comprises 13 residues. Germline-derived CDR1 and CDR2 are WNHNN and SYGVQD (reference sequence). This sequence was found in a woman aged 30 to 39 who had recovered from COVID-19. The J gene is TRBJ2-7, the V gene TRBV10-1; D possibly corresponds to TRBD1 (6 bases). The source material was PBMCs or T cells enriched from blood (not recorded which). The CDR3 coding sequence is TGCGCCAGCAGGGACAGAGAGGAGTACGAGCAGTACTTC. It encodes CASRDREEYEQYF.